The present TCR beta chain was sequenced within a study of T cell changes during pregnancy in multiple sclerosis (dated by TCRdb to the late 2010s). Regarding the complete study: The study looked at changes in the T cell repertoire across pregnancy in women with multiple sclerosis.

For this clone: It has no known antigen specificity. No base-level quality is on record; no much larger clone is a single base apart.

The library was made by the immunoSEQ multiplex PCR assay. In its TCRdb copy, this immuneACCESS table keeps in-frame sequences only and misses some clones. Where compared with another copy, unresolved V genes explain less than half of these, and the others have no known cause. The sample contains under 50,000 clones, 85% to 95% of them found a single time. The ten largest make up about 8.5% of the sample. The germline V gene gives CDR1 as MNHEY and CDR2 as SVGAGI. After removal of 1 base from V and 0 bases from J, the junction retains 5 bases not matched to a gene. The CDR3 goes from the cysteine to the phenylalanine over 16 residues. Only CDR3 DNA is held: 48 bases, read in frame from base 1.

The sequence links TRBV6-5 to TRBJ1-2; 7 of the junction bases match TRBD1. The specimen comprised CD8+ T cells from peripheral blood mononuclear cells, sampled in the third trimester of pregnancy. The source of this sequence is a female donor with multiple sclerosis, enrolled in a pregnancy study. Here is the DNA: TGTGCCAGCAGTTACTTACAGGGGTCAGCTAACTATGGCTACACCTTC. Translated, this gives CASSYLQGSANYGYTF.